This TCR beta chain was identified in a study of T-cell reconstitution after alpha-beta-depleted transplantation in children. Study-level findings and limits: The authors attributed T-cell counts and diversity one year after transplant mostly to newly produced T cells. Several patients had high TCRbeta diversity at day 60; it came from surviving recipient T cells and thymic progenitors. Alpha-beta T cells about two months after transplant reportedly derived from several hundred expanded graft clones.

V gave up 9 bases and J gave up 6 bases; unmatched junction bases: 1. Looked up from germline, CDR1 is MRHNA and CDR2 is SNTAGT. The CDR3 loop spans 12 amino acids. Unique molecular identifiers featured in how the TCRbeta library was prepared. TCRdb processed the PCR reads anew with MiXCR; each CDR3 protein has one entry. Among around 700,000 distinct CDR3 sequences listed, 10% to 15% were seen once. There are many counts of this clonotype. What it binds is unknown. This chain uses TRBV6-4 with TRBJ2-2, with 10 positions matching TRBD1. This clonotype was sampled from a girl aged 2-10 years with congenital amegakaryocytic thrombocytopenia, due to receive a stem cell transplant. The sample here was PBMCs, taken before TCRalphabeta/CD19-depleted stem cell transplant. Here the CDR3 reads CARGQGAGELFF. DNA of the CDR3: TGTGCCAGAGGACAGGGGGCCGGGGAGCTGTTTTTT.